This T cell receptor beta chain was sequenced for a study of shared clonotypes between healthy human individuals. The wider study: Each donor contributed plates that comprised three CD4 naive, three CD4 memory, two CD8 naive and one CD8 memory.

The CDR3 covers 11 residues. V was shortened by 2 bases and J by 8 bases, with 6 bases between the two germline ends. CDR1 is DFQATT and CDR2 is SNEGSKA in the germline V gene (reference sequence). Study results and limitations: When naive CD4 clonotypes were compared across several donors, approximately 5% were shared.

In the case of this clone: Antigen specificity is unknown.

Generated by immunoSEQ multiplex PCR, the TCRdb table keeps only in-frame clones and is missing some. The profile shows 2 million or so clones, 85% to 95% of them singletons. CD4+ cells yielded CD45RA+ naive and CD45RA-negative memory subsets. This receptor was identified in a man aged 18 to 35 in good health. The V gene is TRBV20-1, the J gene TRBJ1-4; D gene unclear. Sequencing was done on a sample of naive CD4+ T cells sorted from blood. Subset here: CD45RA+ positively selected. The chain's CDR3 is CSARSPEKLFF. CDR3 nucleotide sequence: TGCAGTGCTAGATCACCGGAAAAACTGTTTTTT.